The clone carrying this TCR beta chain was seen only a few times. Looked up from germline, CDR1 is ENHRY and CDR2 is SYGVKD. This CDR3 has 15 residues. With 4 bases removed from V and 1 base from J, the gap between germline ends came to 13 bases. Only in-frame clones appear in the TCRdb table, and some are missing; sequencing was by immunoSEQ multiplex PCR. The sample holds about 150,000 clones, about 80% seen once. The source of the sample is a study of blood T cell repertoires in COVID-19. Study in general: Nucleic acid was either cDNA or gDNA, and it came from T cells, B-cell-depleted T cells, or PBMCs.

The sample consisted of peripheral blood. J is TRBJ1-1 and V is TRBV10-3; the D gene is possibly TRBD1 (6 bases). This clonotype was sampled from a man between 65 and 85 years old with active or convalescent COVID-19. This CDR3 reads CAISARTASNTEAFF. CDR3 sequence (DNA): TGTGCCATCAGTGCCCGGACAGCGTCGAACACTGAAGCTTTCTTT.